This T cell receptor (beta chain) was captured in a study of neurological immune-mediated disorders. General study results and limits: Expanded clones shared no identical CDR3 amino acid sequences across subjects, which suggested private TCR-beta repertoires in all groups. Patients with HTLV-1-associated myelopathy had the highest level of TCR clonal expansion, whereas patients with multiple sclerosis had the lowest level, falling beneath the level found in healthy controls.

Described time point: longitudinal time-point 2. Synthesis of cDNA was performed by 5'RACE using 10-nucleotide random UMIs. Sequencing runs each generated in excess of 190 million TCR-beta sequences derived from 15-18 subjects. A single record per CDR3 protein comes from TCRdb applying MiXCR to the 5' RACE reads. This table holds tens of thousands of distinct CDR3 sequences, about 13% found once. The table lists this clonotype with many counts. Its antigen remains unidentified. Losses at the gene ends were 9 bases for V and 6 bases for J; bases not matched to a gene: 7. Germline lookup yields CDR1 KGHDR and CDR2 SFDVKD. This CDR3 comprises 13 residues.

The receptor was derived from a female donor with HTLV-1-associated myelopathy (HAM/TSP). Sequencing used PBMCs. This chain uses TRBV24-1 with TRBJ1-5; 7 nucleotides align to TRBD1. The CDR3 DNA reads TGTGCCACCGAACAGGGGCGGGGTCAGCCCCAGCATTTT. Residues: CATEQGRGQPQHF.